The clone carrying this T cell receptor beta chain was seen repeatedly, ten times or more. This sample is drawn from a study of human T cells and chemical hapten exposure. The time point here: patch test 1, 2 weeks after DPC sensitization. Described treatment: therapeutic diphenylcyclopropenone sensitization with weekly scalp DPC. Individual cDNA molecules each carried unique molecular identifiers attached by the library. TCRdb reprocessed the RACE reads with MiXCR, giving one entry per CDR3 protein. This sample has about 81,000 distinct CDR3 sequences; over 6% occur once, and the top ten carry about 1.6%. The V end lost 4 bases, the J end lost 5 bases, and 12 bases lay between the germline ends. CDR1 and CDR2 from the germline V gene are MGHDK and SYGVNS. The CDR3 is made up of 13 amino acids.

The sequence was obtained from a woman in her 30s with alopecia areata. Some clones in this sample may be carry-over from other donors' samples. Sequenced material: whole blood, taken in connection with sensitization to the hapten diphenylcyclopropenone (DPC). This chain uses TRBV25-1 with TRBJ2-7; no clear D gene. CDR3 in DNA: TGTGCCAGCAGTGGACCGGTGTCTGACGAGCAGTACTTC. Translated, it gives CASSGPVSDEQYF.